Listed here is a single T cell receptor (beta chain). Its antigen is not identified. This specimen comes from a study of shared clonotypes between healthy human individuals. Study-wide results and caveats: Around 5% of naive CD4 clonotypes were common to several donors. Rarefaction curves obtained for sorted subsets showed sequencing incomplete despite large depth. Only blood samples were collected, and tissue repertoires likely differ.

The V and J ends lost 0 bases and 5 bases respectively, with 11 bases between them. This CDR3 comprises 15 residues. Germline assignment: CDR1 SGHTS and CDR2 YDEGEE. Splitting the CD4+ cells yielded a CD45RA+ naive subset and a CD45RA-negative memory subset. Assay used: immunoSEQ multiplex PCR; TCRdb lists only in-frame clones, some missing. Of 2,100,000 or so clones listed, around 95% were seen once; the top ten hold around 0.13%. This chain connects TRBV5-8 to TRBJ2-2; D perhaps matches TRBD2 (6 bases). The sample was naive CD4+ T cells sorted from blood. Stated subset: CD45RA+ positively selected. This TCR was recovered from a man younger than 30 in good health. The DNA for the CDR3 is TGTGCCAGCAGCTTGGCGGGAGTGGTAACCGGGGAGCTGTTTTTT. Protein: CASSLAGVVTGELFF.